These 16 T cell receptor beta chains originate from one sample sequenced in a study of T cell repertoires in cytomegalovirus infection. TCRdb fed the reads into MiXCR, producing one record per CDR3 protein. Of some 300,000 distinct CDR3 sequences detected, around 10% appear once; the ten largest clones hold around 2.5%. Sequencing was done on a sample of PBMCs. The receptors come from a human donor in good health (CMV status not recorded). Some clones in this sample may be carry-over from other donors' samples.

This clonotype has ten or more counts. The V and J genes are TRBV20-1 and TRBJ2-7, with 9 bases matching TRBD1. The CDR3 has 14 amino acids. Germline CDR1 reads DFQATT; CDR2 reads SNEGSKA (reference sequence). V trimming: 5 bases; J trimming: 3 bases; junction bases outside the gene matches: 8. The CDR3 spells CSALKGQGRYEQYV. The CDR3 DNA is TGCAGTGCTCTTAAGGGACAGGGTCGCTACGAGCAGTACGTC.

At least ten counts were recorded for this clonotype. The genes are TRBV28 and TRBJ2-5; perhaps TRBD1 as D (6 bases). The CDR3 has 15 amino acids. Trimming removed 6 bases from V and 3 bases from J, with 17 bases in between. CDR1 and CDR2 (germline): MDHEN, SYDVKM. The CDR3: CASRPPLAGEETQYF. In nucleotides, the CDR3 is TGTGCCAGCAGACCACCCCTTGCAGGGGAAGAGACCCAGTACTTC.

This clonotype was counted many times. This chain connects TRBV10-3 to TRBJ2-4; 7 bases line up with TRBD2. Trimming at V came to 11 bases and at J to 3 bases, leaving 4 bases not matched to a gene. The CDR3 is 12 residues long. CDR1 is ENHRY and CDR2 is SYGVKD in the germline V gene. CDR3 residues: CAASGDKNIQYF. The CDR3, as DNA: TGTGCCGCTAGCGGAGACAAAAACATTCAGTACTTC.

J is TRBJ1-6 and V is TRBV27; unclear D gene. Germline CDR1 and CDR2: MNHEY and SMNVEV (reference sequence). The CDR3 length is 16 residues. V gave up 5 bases and J gave up 4 bases, with 15 bases separating them. The CDR3 nucleotides are TGTGCCAGCAGTCCAAGATCCCGAGGTTATAATTCACCCCTCCACTTT. Its translation: CASSPRSRGYNSPLHF.

This clonotype was seen a few times. This sequence joins TRBV6-2 or TRBV6-3 and TRBJ2-2; 7 bases line up with TRBD1. The CDR3 has 16 amino acids. Germline trimming cut 2 bases from V and 1 base from J; bases unmatched to any gene: 4. Germline CDR1 reads MNHEY; CDR2 reads SVGEGT. The CDR3 protein is CASSYTRTGNTGELFF. The DNA for the CDR3 is TGTGCCAGCAGTTACACACGGACAGGGAACACCGGGGAGCTGTTTTTT.

This clonotype was counted at least ten times. The gene calls are TRBV6-5 and TRBJ2-7; perhaps TRBD1 as D (5 bases). The germline CDR1 and CDR2 sequences are MNHEY and SVGAGI. V lost 6 bases and J lost 4, with 13 bases in between. This CDR3 is 13 amino acids long. The CDR3 DNA reads as TGTGCCAGCAGAAGTCTAACAGGTTACGAGCAGTACGTC. It translates to CASRSLTGYEQYV.

The V call is TRBV7-2, the J call TRBJ1-2; no definite D call. CDR1 SGHTA and CDR2 FQGNSA come from the germline V gene. The CDR3 spans 15 residues. Trimming stripped 1 base from V and 3 bases from J, with 12 bases between. The DNA for the CDR3 is TGTGCCAGCAGCTTAGTTGTGGACGCATACTATGGCTACACCTTC. Its translation: CASSLVVDAYYGYTF.

The J gene is TRBJ2-5, the V gene TRBV5-1; 7 nucleotides line up with TRBD1. Germline-derived CDR1 and CDR2 are SGHRS and YFSETQ. J was trimmed by 5 bases and V by 4 bases; bases with no gene match: 5. This CDR3 has 13 amino acids. The CDR3 DNA follows: TGCGCCAGCAGCCGCTACAGGGGTGAGACCCAGTACTTC. Encoded protein: CASSRYRGETQYF.

In this sample, this clonotype turned up many times. V and J are TRBV6-2 or TRBV6-3 and TRBJ1-5; TRBD1 agrees at 7 bases. Germline CDR1 and CDR2: MNHEY and SVGEGT. Germline trimming cut 8 bases from V and 4 bases from J; bases unmatched to any gene: 11. This CDR3 has 15 residues. DNA for the CDR3: TGTGCCAGCCGGAACGAACAGGGGCTTAATCAGCCCCAGCATTTT. It yields the protein CASRNEQGLNQPQHF.

The rearrangement links TRBV5-4 to TRBJ2-1; perhaps TRBD1 as D (6 bases). Germline CDR1 reads SGHNT; CDR2 reads YYREEE (reference sequence). The CDR3 runs to 15 residues. Trimming cost V 5 bases and J 6 bases, with 18 bases left between them. The CDR3 here is CASSVTGAVANEQFF. In nucleotides, the CDR3 is TGTGCCAGCAGTGTGACAGGTGCCGTCGCCAATGAGCAGTTCTTC.

This clonotype has ten or more counts. The rearrangement links TRBV20-1 to TRBJ1-5; 8 bases align to TRBD1. This CDR3 spans 14 amino acids. Per germline, CDR1 DFQATT and CDR2 SNEGSKA (reference sequence). The junction had 2 bases not matched to a gene; V was cut back by 2 bases and J by 2 bases. DNA of the CDR3: TGCAGTGCTAGACAACAGGGGGGCAATCAGCCCCAGCATTTT. This encodes CSARQQGGNQPQHF.

This clonotype was recorded at least ten times. The rearrangement links TRBV7-2 to TRBJ1-1; 11 bases fit TRBD1. V was clipped by 7 bases and J by 5 bases; unmatched bases: 6. Germline V gene sequence: CDR1 SGHTA, CDR2 FQGNSA. The CDR3 is 14 residues long. CDR3 protein: CASIRDRGYTEAFF. CDR3 sequence (DNA): TGTGCCAGCATTCGGGACAGGGGGTATACTGAAGCTTTCTTT.

This clonotype came up a few times. This chain connects TRBV29-1 to TRBJ1-2; D perhaps matches TRBD1 (6 bases). The ends were cut back, 7 bases at V and 3 bases at J, with 15 bases in the middle. The CDR3 sequence is 13 residues long. Germline CDR1 reads SQVTM; CDR2 reads ANQGSEA. As DNA, the CDR3 is TGCAGCGCCGGACAGCTTGGCGACTATGGCTACACCTTC. This gives the protein CSAGQLGDYGYTF.

This clonotype was observed a few times. The V call is TRBV9, the J call TRBJ2-1; TRBD1 or TRBD2 may be the D gene (6 bases each). The CDR3 has 14 residues. Trimming stripped 4 bases from V and 6 bases from J, with 14 bases between. Looked up from germline, CDR1 is SGDLS and CDR2 is YYNGEE. The CDR3 nucleotides read TGTGCCAGCAGCACAGGAGGGGGAAGCAATGAGCAGTTCTTC. Its translation: CASSTGGGSNEQFF.

In its sample, this clonotype was seen many times. V usage is TRBV7-2 and J usage is TRBJ1-2; TRBD1 is a possible D gene (5 bases). Trimming pared 5 bases from V and 2 bases from J, leaving 15 bases between. CDR3 length: 15 amino acids. Germline CDR1 SGHTA, CDR2 FQGNSA. This CDR3 reads CASSAGMGRNYGYTF. CDR3 coding DNA: TGTGCCAGCAGCGCCGGTATGGGGCGGAACTATGGCTACACCTTC.

This clonotype has ten or more counts. This chain links TRBV28 with TRBJ1-6, with D hard to call. V was cut by 8 bases and J by 3 bases, with 14 bases left in between. The V gene's germline CDR1 is MDHEN and CDR2 SYDVKM. The CDR3 consists of 15 residues. The CDR3 reads CASFDGRNYNSPLHF. CDR3 sequence (DNA): TGTGCCAGCTTTGACGGACGGAACTATAATTCACCCCTCCACTTT.